This is a list of T cell receptor beta chains from one sample in a study of regulatory T cells in long-lasting Graves disease. TCRdb redid the calling of the multiplex PCR reads with MiXCR, one entry per CDR3 protein. Of approximately 470,000 distinct CDR3 sequences listed, 15% to 20% were seen once; the top ten hold 9.5% to 15%. These records were also assigned to another study, of T cells in Graves' hyperthyroidism and ophthalmopathy.

This sample comprised peripheral blood mononuclear cells (PBMCs), obtained at new diagnosis, from a patient treated with antithyroid drugs. The receptors come from a man in his forties or fifties with Graves disease. The CDR3 runs from the conserved cysteine through the conserved F or W. Fields, in order: clone size, D gene, V gene, J gene, CDR3 protein, CDR3 DNA. D genes are given only for firm matches. The listing skips clone size in some rows; elsewhere it reads once, few, many or a size class.

clone size: NA; D gene: TRBD2; V gene: TRBV6-1; J gene: TRBJ2-1; CDR3 protein: CASTGLAGGVNEQFF; CDR3 DNA: TGTGCCAGCACTGGACTAGCGGGGGGGGTCAATGAGCAGTTCTTC
clone size: NA; D gene: TRBD2; V gene: TRBV6-2/TRBV6-3; J gene: TRBJ2-7; CDR3 protein: CASSYSRLATGSYEQHF; CDR3 DNA: TGTGCCAGCAGTTACTCGCGACTAGCGACGGGGTCCTACGAGCAGCACTTC
clone size: many; D gene: TRBD1; V gene: TRBV15; J gene: TRBJ2-7; CDR3 protein: CATSRTAGQVRSYEQYF; CDR3 DNA: TGTGCCACCAGCAGAACGGCGGGACAGGTTCGGTCCTACGAGCAGTACTTC
clone size: many; D gene: NA; V gene: TRBV11-2; J gene: TRBJ2-6; CDR3 protein: CASSYTSSGANVLTF; CDR3 DNA: TGTGCCAGCAGCTATACTAGCTCTGGGGCCAACGTCCTGACTTTC
clone size: NA; D gene: NA; V gene: TRBV24-1; J gene: TRBJ1-1; CDR3 protein: CATSDPGRDEAFF; CDR3 DNA: TGTGCCACCAGTGACCCCGGACGGGATGAAGCTTTCTTT
clone size: few; D gene: NA; V gene: TRBV5-1; J gene: TRBJ2-3; CDR3 protein: CASSPAWGGSTDTQYF; CDR3 DNA: TGCGCCAGCAGCCCCGCGTGGGGCGGGAGCACAGATACGCAGTATTTT
clone size: many; D gene: TRBD1; V gene: TRBV7-2; J gene: TRBJ1-1; CDR3 protein: CASSPATGYEAFF; CDR3 DNA: TGTGCCAGCAGCCCAGCGACAGGGTATGAAGCTTTCTTT
clone size: many; D gene: TRBD1; V gene: TRBV30; J gene: TRBJ2-1; CDR3 protein: CAGARTGGYNEQFF; CDR3 DNA: TGTGCCGGAGCCCGGACAGGGGGCTACAATGAGCAGTTCTTC
clone size: NA; D gene: NA; V gene: TRBV29-1; J gene: TRBJ1-1; CDR3 protein: CRGGVGTEAFF; CDR3 DNA: TGCAGGGGCGGGGTTGGAACTGAAGCTTTCTTT
clone size: many; D gene: NA; V gene: TRBV30; J gene: TRBJ1-2; CDR3 protein: CAWGRRGPGYGYTF; CDR3 DNA: TGTGCCTGGGGCCGGAGGGGCCCAGGGTATGGCTACACCTTC
clone size: many; D gene: NA; V gene: TRBV28; J gene: TRBJ1-1; CDR3 protein: CASSFLGGALDTEAFF; CDR3 DNA: TGTGCCAGCAGTTTCCTGGGCGGGGCTCTGGACACTGAAGCTTTCTTT
clone size: few; D gene: TRBD1; V gene: TRBV10-3; J gene: TRBJ2-2; CDR3 protein: CAINQGATGELFF; CDR3 DNA: TGTGCCATCAACCAGGGGGCGACCGGGGAGCTGTTCTTT
clone size: NA; D gene: NA; V gene: TRBV4-1; J gene: TRBJ2-7; CDR3 protein: CASSQPAGEQYF; CDR3 DNA: TGCGCCAGCAGCCAGCCGGCTGGCGAGCAGTACTTC
clone size: many; D gene: TRBD2; V gene: TRBV12-3/TRBV12-4; J gene: TRBJ2-1; CDR3 protein: CASSRTSQSYNEQFF; CDR3 DNA: TGTGCCAGCAGTCGGACTAGCCAGTCCTACAATGAGCAGTTCTTC